The 22 T cell receptor beta chains below all came from one sample that was sequenced in a study of blood T cells in healthy people across ages. The use of a sample-barcoded 5' primer and a J-beta primer mix characterized a second PCR of roughly 6 to 11 cycles. MiXCR, run by TCRdb on the 5' RACE reads, gives a single entry per CDR3 protein. The sample has about 770,000 distinct CDR3 sequences; approximately 48% are singletons. The sample taken for sequencing was blood. The receptors derive from a man aged 60 to 69 in good health.

The chain links TRBV9 to TRBJ2-1; 10 bases line up with TRBD2. Germline V lookup: CDR1 SGDLS, CDR2 YYNGEE. The V and J ends lost 1 base and 2 bases, in that order; junction bases with no gene match: 3. CDR3 length: 16 residues. The CDR3 spells CASSVPTSGPYNEQFF. DNA of the CDR3: TGTGCCAGCAGCGTACCGACTAGCGGGCCCTACAATGAGCAGTTCTTC.

The chain employs TRBV2 and TRBJ1-1; D unclear. CDR3 size: 13 residues. Per the germline V gene, CDR1 is SNHLY and CDR2 is FYNNEI. The V end lost 2 bases, the J end lost 12 bases, and 16 bases lay between the germline ends. Here the CDR3 reads CASSEMGGRAPFF. In DNA, the CDR3 is TGTGCCAGCAGTGAAATGGGAGGGAGGGCTCCTTTCTTT.

There are many counts of this clonotype. J is TRBJ2-7 and V is TRBV6-5; D call uncertain. V was shortened by 6 bases and J by 4 bases, with 16 bases between the two germline ends. Germline V gives CDR1 MNHEY, CDR2 SVGAGI. The CDR3 totals 14 residues. CDR3: CASSESGRGYEQYF. The CDR3 DNA reads as TGTGCCAGCAGCGAATCTGGCAGAGGATACGAGCAGTACTTC.

V and J are TRBV11-2 and TRBJ2-7; TRBD2 might be the D (5 bases). CDR1 and CDR2 (germline): SGHAT, FQNNGV. Trimming removed 1 base at V and 3 bases at J, with 13 bases between. The CDR3 sequence is 15 residues long. CDR3 sequence reads: CASSLGAGMYYEQYF. The CDR3, as DNA: TGTGCCAGCAGCTTAGGGGCCGGGATGTACTACGAGCAGTACTTC.

A remark on this clonotype: Sequence at one end of the junction differs from germline and may be a read error. This chain joins TRBV9 and TRBJ2-7, with a weak D call TRBD1 (5 bases). Germline-derived CDR1 and CDR2 are SGDLS and YYNGEE. The CDR3 spans 13 residues. The CDR3 region is CACSVGADYEQYF. In DNA form, the CDR3 reads TGTGCCTGCAGCGTAGGGGCGGACTACGAGCAGTACTTC.

The gene calls are TRBV27 and TRBJ2-7; 7 bases match TRBD1. There are 13 residues in the CDR3. With V trimmed by 1 base and J by 7 bases, 4 bases remained unmatched. The germline gives CDR1 MNHEY, CDR2 SMNVEV (reference sequence). The CDR3: CASSLLSGQEQYF. The DNA for the CDR3 is TGTGCCAGCAGTTTATTGTCGGGACAGGAGCAGTACTTC.

The J gene is TRBJ2-1, the V gene TRBV7-2; 8 bases line up with TRBD2. J was trimmed by 8 bases and V by 0 bases; bases with no gene match: 6. CDR1 and CDR2 from the germline V gene are SGHTA and FQGNSA. CDR3 length: 15 residues. The CDR3 region has the DNA TGTGCCAGCAGCTTAGCCAGCGGGGGACCCCATGAGCAGTTCTTC. It translates to CASSLASGGPHEQFF.

The chain links TRBV5-1 to TRBJ2-1; 9 nucleotides align to TRBD1. V lost 0 bases, J lost 6 bases, and 13 bases stayed unmatched. CDR3 length: 18 residues. From germline, CDR1 is SGHRS and CDR2 YFSETQ. This CDR3 reads CASSLAVFSRTGANEQFF. The CDR3 region has the DNA TGCGCCAGCAGCTTGGCCGTTTTTTCGAGGACAGGGGCCAATGAGCAGTTCTTC.

The chain recombines TRBV12-3 or TRBV12-4 with TRBJ2-1; D gene unclear. The CDR3 spans 15 residues. V lost 1 base to trimming and J lost 6 bases, with 13 bases between them. The chain's CDR3 is CASSLDRWMVNEQFF. The CDR3 DNA follows: TGTGCCAGCAGTTTAGACCGCTGGATGGTCAATGAGCAGTTCTTC.

This clonotype was seen a few times. In DNA form, the CDR3 reads TGTGCCTGGACCCAGGGCGGGGTTAACATTCAGTACTTC. Residues: CAWTQGGVNIQYF. This chain joins TRBV30 and TRBJ2-4, with D tentatively TRBD2 (6 bases). Germline CDR1 GTSNPN, CDR2 SVGIG (reference sequence). Trimming took off 4 bases at V and 7 bases at J, with 14 bases between the two ends. The CDR3 sequence is 13 residues long.

The chain employs TRBV6-5 and TRBJ2-3; 7 bases agree with TRBD1. Germline V CDR1 and CDR2: MNHEY, SVGAGI. V was pared by 6 bases and J by 1 base, with 10 bases of the junction left unmatched. The CDR3 totals 16 residues. For the CDR3, the DNA is TGTGCCAGCAGAACCGGACAGGTTCACCGCACAGATACGCAGTATTTT. This codes for CASRTGQVHRTDTQYF.

This clonotype was detected once. The chain is built from TRBV6-2 or TRBV6-3 and TRBJ2-7; 9 bases map to TRBD1. The CDR3 length is 15 residues. V shed 2 bases and J 8 bases; nucleotides not matched to a gene: 10. Germline values: CDR1 MNHEY, CDR2 SVGEGT. The CDR3 bases are TGTGCCAGCAGTTACGCTGGGGGACAGGGCCCTAAGCAGTACTTC. It yields the protein CASSYAGGQGPKQYF.

The chain joins TRBV7-2 to TRBJ2-5; 10 positions agree with TRBD1. Germline loops: CDR1 SGHTA, CDR2 FQGNSA. The junction had 6 bases not matched to a gene; V was cut back by 0 bases and J by 11 bases. The CDR3 spans 14 residues. In nucleotides, the CDR3 is TGTGCCAGCAGCTTAGCGCGGACAGGGGGTGAGCAGTACTTC. It encodes CASSLARTGGEQYF.

V usage is TRBV2 and J usage is TRBJ2-3, with D perhaps matching TRBD1 (6 bases). The V gene's germline CDR1 is SNHLY and CDR2 FYNNEI. Trimming removed 2 bases from V and 0 bases from J, with 9 bases in between. This CDR3 region has 15 residues. The CDR3 loop reads CASSEQGSSTDTQYF. The CDR3 DNA follows: TGTGCCAGCAGTGAACAGGGGTCGAGCACAGATACGCAGTATTTT.

The chain combines TRBV20-1 with TRBJ2-7; TRBD2 matches 10 bases. Germline V gives CDR1 DFQATT, CDR2 SNEGSKA (reference sequence). With 5 bases clipped from V and 0 bases from J, the junction kept 4 bases outside the gene matches. This CDR3 comprises 14 residues. The DNA of the CDR3 is TGCAGTGCTCATAGCGGGGGGAACTCCTACGAGCAGTACTTC. Translating it yields CSAHSGGNSYEQYF.

The table lists this clonotype with a few counts. The genes are TRBV7-9 and TRBJ2-5; TRBD2 agrees at 10 bases. Germline V gene lookup returns CDR1 SEHNR and CDR2 FQNEAQ (reference sequence). The CDR3 totals 14 residues. With 4 bases clipped from V and 5 bases from J, the junction kept 4 bases outside the gene matches. Here the CDR3 DNA reads TGTGCCAGCAGCTCTCCGGGACTAGCGGAGACCCAGTACTTC. Translating it yields CASSSPGLAETQYF.

This clonotype was detected a few times. The V gene is TRBV18, the J gene TRBJ2-3; D remains ambiguous. Germline V gene sequence: CDR1 KGHSH, CDR2 LQKENI. The V gene lost 3 bases and the J gene lost 5 bases, with 15 bases spanning the gap. This CDR3 has 15 amino acids. CDR3 loop: CASSPRRTPEDTQYF. The CDR3 DNA reads TGTGCCAGCTCACCTCGTCGGACGCCGGAAGATACGCAGTATTTT.

This clonotype was found many times. The chain couples TRBV27 to TRBJ2-5; TRBD2 matches at 7 bases. Germline CDR1 reads MNHEY; CDR2 reads SMNVEV (reference sequence). Losses at the gene ends were 2 bases for V and 5 bases for J; bases not matched to a gene: 2. The CDR3 is 13 residues long. In DNA, the CDR3 is TGTGCCAGCAGTTTAGCGGGGGTGGAGACCCAGTACTTC. Translation gives CASSLAGVETQYF.

This clonotype came up many times. This chain joins TRBV29-1 and TRBJ2-4; no firm D call. CDR1 and CDR2 from the germline V gene are SQVTM and ANQGSEA. Deletions cut 1 base from V and 0 bases from J, with 4 bases between. This CDR3 is 13 amino acids long. CDR3 sequence (DNA): TGCAGCGTTGAAGGGGTAGCCAAAAACATTCAGTACTTC. Protein sequence: CSVEGVAKNIQYF.

This clonotype has a single count. The chain combines TRBV6-1 with TRBJ2-1; 12 positions agree with TRBD2. This CDR3 has 17 residues. From germline, CDR1 is MNHNS and CDR2 SASEGT. J was trimmed by 4 bases and V by 6 bases; bases with no gene match: 10. In nucleotides, the CDR3 is TGTGCCAGCAGGACTCTAGCGGGGGGGCCGGAATACAATGAGCAGTTCTTC. Translating it yields CASRTLAGGPEYNEQFF.

V usage is TRBV4-3 and J usage is TRBJ1-6; no reliable D call. This CDR3 comprises 15 residues. In germline, CDR1 is LGHNA, CDR2 YSLEER. V was shortened by 0 bases and J by 4 bases, with 7 bases between the two germline ends. DNA for the CDR3: TGCGCCAGCAGCCAAGACAGCCCTTATAATTCACCCCTCCACTTT. Translated: CASSQDSPYNSPLHF.

The chain carries TRBV30 and TRBJ1-2; D might be TRBD1 (5 bases). V lost 1 base and J 8 bases, leaving 14 bases between the germline ends. Germline V CDR1 and CDR2: GTSNPN, SVGIG (reference sequence). This CDR3 has 13 residues. The CDR3 loop is CAWSGQGSGGYTF. CDR3 DNA: TGTGCCTGGAGTGGGCAGGGATCCGGGGGCTACACCTTC.